The T cell receptor (beta chain) under discussion was sequenced for a study of shared clonotypes between healthy human individuals. Overall study results and limits: Even with large depth, rarefaction showed that sorted-subset sequencing was incomplete.

The V and J ends lost 5 bases and 8 bases respectively, with 12 bases between them. In germline, CDR1 is MNHNS, CDR2 SASEGT. There are 12 residues in the CDR3. Repertoires were generated with immunoSEQ multiplex PCR, while TCRdb's copy carries only in-frame clones and drops some. The table includes under 2.5 million clones, approximately 90% detected once. Details on this clone: Its antigen is undetermined.

The gene calls are TRBV6-1 and TRBJ1-2, with D hard to call. This TCR was sampled from a man aged 18 to 35 in good health. Some clones in this sample may be carry-over from other donors' samples. Sequenced sample: naive CD4+ T cells from PBMCs. Described subset: CD45RA+ positively selected. CDR3 sequence (DNA): TGTGCCAGCAGTACGAACTTTGGAGGCTACACCTTC. Translation gives CASSTNFGGYTF.